This entry concerns a single T cell receptor (beta chain). This clone was recorded only once. Its antigen is not yet known. Within one base of it there is no much larger clone, and no base qualities were kept. The library was made by the immunoSEQ multiplex PCR assay. TCRdb retrieved this table from immuneACCESS and kept in-frame rearrangements only. Not all clones are present; in checked studies, unresolved V genes account for under half, and no reason is known for the remainder. The sample yields 31,000 or so clones; roughly nine tenths were counted once. Under 1.5% of the sample comes from the top ten. The V and J ends are trimmed by 2 bases and 0 bases, leaving 7 bases between them. Via the germline V gene (reference sequence), CDR1 is MNHNY and CDR2 SVGAGI. From the cysteine through the phenylalanine, the CDR3 covers 14 amino acids. CDR3 DNA is the only sequence kept; it has 42 bases, read in frame from the first base.

This sample stems from a study of T cells in narcolepsy (dated by TCRdb to 2016 to 2018). Study-level background: The study enrolled patients with narcolepsy type 1 or type 2 (NT1, NT2) together with healthy control donors. The study sought autoreactive T cells targeting hypocretin neuron self-antigens (hypocretin, TRIB2) in narcolepsy patients, using TCR Vbeta sequencing to track clonotypes in blood and CSF.

What the authors observed across the whole study: No sequences matching autoreactive T cell clones were present in some of the blood memory CD4+ repertoires from patients and controls. HCRT-specific and TRIB2-specific autoreactive clonotypes were highlighted in plots that compared CD4+ T cell clonotypes in CSF versus blood from the same patient. According to the report, autoreactive clonotypes were detected serially in the blood of the same patients and of different patients, but not in healthy controls. Patients and controls had similar numbers of sequenced blood memory CD4+ clonotypes, with averages of approximately 40,000 in patients and 30,000 to 35,000 in controls.

For TCR Vbeta sequencing, memory CD4+ T cells were sorted ex vivo from the peripheral blood of narcolepsy patients and healthy controls. The receptor's source is a human donor with narcolepsy. This receptor chain uses TRBV6-6 and TRBJ1-1, with TRBD1 as a weak D call on 6 bases. The sequencing input was CD45RA- memory CD4+ T cells from PBMCs. The sample's cell subset or site label is to be understood as: memory T cells sorted ex vivo from peripheral blood. The CDR3 sequence is CASSYGGLNTEAFF. Here is the DNA: TGTGCCAGCAGTTACGGGGGCCTGAACACTGAAGCTTTCTTT.